The entry that follows covers one TCR beta chain sequence. Sequenced by immunoSEQ multiplex PCR; TCRdb stores in-frame clones only, minus some. The sample has tens of thousands of clones; roughly 91% are singletons. These data belong to a study of T cell changes during pregnancy in multiple sclerosis. This CDR3 contains 12 residues. Germline assignment: CDR1 GTSNPN and CDR2 SVGIG (reference sequence). The sequence was collected from a female donor in good health, enrolled as a control in a pregnancy study. The material was CD4+ T cells from peripheral blood mononuclear cells, obtained in the third trimester of pregnancy. The V gene is TRBV30, the J gene TRBJ1-6; 7 bases line up with TRBD1. The CDR3 sequence: CALTRGNSPLHF. In nucleotides, the CDR3 is TGTGCTCTAACCAGGGGGAATTCACCCCTCCACTTT.